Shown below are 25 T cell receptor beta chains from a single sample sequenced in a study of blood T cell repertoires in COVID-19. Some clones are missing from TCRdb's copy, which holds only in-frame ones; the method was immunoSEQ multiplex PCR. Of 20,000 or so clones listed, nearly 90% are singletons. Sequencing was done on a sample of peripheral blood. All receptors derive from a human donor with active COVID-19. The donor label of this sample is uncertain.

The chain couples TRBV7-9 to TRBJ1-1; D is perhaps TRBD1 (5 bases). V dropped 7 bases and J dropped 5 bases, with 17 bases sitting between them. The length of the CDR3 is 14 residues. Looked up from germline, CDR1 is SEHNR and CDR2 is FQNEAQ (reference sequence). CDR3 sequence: CASIDRGGWTEAFF. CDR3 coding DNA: TGTGCCAGCATCGATCGGGGGGGATGGACTGAAGCTTTCTTT.

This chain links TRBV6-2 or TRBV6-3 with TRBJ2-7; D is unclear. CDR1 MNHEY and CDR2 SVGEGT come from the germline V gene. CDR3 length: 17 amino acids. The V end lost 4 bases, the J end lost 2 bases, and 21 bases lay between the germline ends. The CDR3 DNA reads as TGTGCCAGCAGTTCTACAAACTTAGCCCCCATCCCCTACGAGCAGTACTTC. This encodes CASSSTNLAPIPYEQYF.

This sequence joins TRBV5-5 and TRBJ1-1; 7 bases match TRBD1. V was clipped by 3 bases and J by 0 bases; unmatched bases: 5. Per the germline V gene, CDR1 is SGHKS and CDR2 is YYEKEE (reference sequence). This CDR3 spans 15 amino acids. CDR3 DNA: TGTGCCAGCAGCTCAAGACAGGGAATGAACACTGAAGCTTTCTTT. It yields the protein CASSSRQGMNTEAFF.

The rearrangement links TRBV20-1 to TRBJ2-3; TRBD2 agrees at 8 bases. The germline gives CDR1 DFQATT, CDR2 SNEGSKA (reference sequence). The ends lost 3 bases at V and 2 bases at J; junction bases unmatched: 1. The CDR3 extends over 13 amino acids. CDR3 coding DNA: TGCAGTGCTAGTAGCGGGAACACAGATACGCAGTATTTT. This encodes CSASSGNTDTQYF.

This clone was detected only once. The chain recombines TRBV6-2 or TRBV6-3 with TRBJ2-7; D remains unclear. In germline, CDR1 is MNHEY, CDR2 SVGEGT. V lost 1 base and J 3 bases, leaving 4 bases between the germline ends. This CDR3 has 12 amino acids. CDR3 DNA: TGTGCCAGCAGTTACTTATACTACGAGCAGTACTTC. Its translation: CASSYLYYEQYF.

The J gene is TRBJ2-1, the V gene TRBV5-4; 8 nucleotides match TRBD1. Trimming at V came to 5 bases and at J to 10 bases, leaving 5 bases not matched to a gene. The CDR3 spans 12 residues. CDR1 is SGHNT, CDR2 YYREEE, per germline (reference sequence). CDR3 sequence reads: CASSRTGLEQFF. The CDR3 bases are TGTGCCAGCAGTCGGACAGGGCTCGAGCAGTTCTTC.

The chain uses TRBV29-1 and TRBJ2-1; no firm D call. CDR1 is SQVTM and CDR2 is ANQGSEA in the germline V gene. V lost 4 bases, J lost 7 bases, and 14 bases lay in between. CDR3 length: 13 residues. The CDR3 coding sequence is TGCAGCGTTGTTCAAATCCCGCGAAATGAGCAGTTCTTC. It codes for CSVVQIPRNEQFF.

The DNA of the CDR3 is TGTGCCACCAGTTCCTCCGCCGGGGAGACCCAGTACTTC. It encodes CATSSSAGETQYF. The rearrangement uses TRBV24-1 and TRBJ2-5; D is undetermined. Germline-derived CDR1 and CDR2 are KGHDR and SFDVKD. V was cut by 6 bases and J by 5 bases, with 12 bases left in between. CDR3 length: 13 amino acids.

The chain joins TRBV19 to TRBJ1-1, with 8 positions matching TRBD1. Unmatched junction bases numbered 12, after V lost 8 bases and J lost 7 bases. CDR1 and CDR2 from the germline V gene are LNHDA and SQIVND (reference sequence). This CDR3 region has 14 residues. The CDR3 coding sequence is TGTGCCAGTCGGCGGGGACAGGAATTTTTTGAAGCTTTCTTT. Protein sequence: CASRRGQEFFEAFF.

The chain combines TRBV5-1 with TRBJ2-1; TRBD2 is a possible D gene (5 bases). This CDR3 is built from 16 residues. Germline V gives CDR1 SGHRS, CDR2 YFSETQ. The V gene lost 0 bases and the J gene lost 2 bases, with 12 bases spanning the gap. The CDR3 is CASSLEAEMTYNEQFF. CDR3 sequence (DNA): TGCGCCAGCAGCTTGGAAGCGGAGATGACCTACAATGAGCAGTTCTTC.

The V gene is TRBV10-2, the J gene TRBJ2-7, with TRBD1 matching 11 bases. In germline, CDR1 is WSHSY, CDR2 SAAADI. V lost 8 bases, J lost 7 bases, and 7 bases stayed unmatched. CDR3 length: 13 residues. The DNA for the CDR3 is TGCGCCAGCCACGGACAGGGGGCACGGGAGCAGTACTTC. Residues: CASHGQGAREQYF.

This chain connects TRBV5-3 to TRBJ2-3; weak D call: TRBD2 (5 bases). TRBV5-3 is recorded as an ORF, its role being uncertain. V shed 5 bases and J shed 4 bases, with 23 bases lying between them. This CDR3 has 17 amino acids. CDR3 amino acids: CARSYLRWEWAADTQYF. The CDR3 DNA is TGTGCCAGAAGTTATCTGAGGTGGGAGTGGGCCGCAGATACGCAGTATTTT.

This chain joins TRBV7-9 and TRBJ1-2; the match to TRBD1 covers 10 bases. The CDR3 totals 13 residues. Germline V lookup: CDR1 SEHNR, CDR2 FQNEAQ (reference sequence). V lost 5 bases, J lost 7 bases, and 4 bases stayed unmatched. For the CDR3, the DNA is TGTGCCAGCAGCAGACAGGGGGCGGGTGGCTACACCTTC. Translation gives CASSRQGAGGYTF.

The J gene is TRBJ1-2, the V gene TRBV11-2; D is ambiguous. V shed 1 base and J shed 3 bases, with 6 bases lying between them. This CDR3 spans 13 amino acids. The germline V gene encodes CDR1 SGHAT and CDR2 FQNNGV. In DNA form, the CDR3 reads TGTGCCAGCAGCTTAGGCGGGGACTATGGCTACACCTTC. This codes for CASSLGGDYGYTF.

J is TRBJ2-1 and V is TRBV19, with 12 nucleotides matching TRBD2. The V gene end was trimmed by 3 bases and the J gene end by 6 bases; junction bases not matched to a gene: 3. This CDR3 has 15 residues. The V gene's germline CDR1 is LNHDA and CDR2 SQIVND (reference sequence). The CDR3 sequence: CASSMGLAGLNEQFF. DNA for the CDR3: TGTGCCAGTAGTATGGGACTAGCGGGCCTCAATGAGCAGTTCTTC. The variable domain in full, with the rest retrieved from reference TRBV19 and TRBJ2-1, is DGGITQSPKYLFRKEGQNVTLSCEQNLNHDAMYWYRQDPGQGLRLIYYSQIVNDFQKGDIAEGYSVSREKKESFPLTVTSAQKNPTAFYLCASSMGLAGLNEQFFGPGTRLTVL.

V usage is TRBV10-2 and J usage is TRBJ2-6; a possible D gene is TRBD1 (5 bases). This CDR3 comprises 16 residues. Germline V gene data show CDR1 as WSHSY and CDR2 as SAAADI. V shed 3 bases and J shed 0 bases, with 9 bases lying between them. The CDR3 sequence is CASSEGASSGANVLTF. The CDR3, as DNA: TGCGCCAGCAGTGAAGGGGCCTCCTCTGGGGCCAACGTCCTGACTTTC.

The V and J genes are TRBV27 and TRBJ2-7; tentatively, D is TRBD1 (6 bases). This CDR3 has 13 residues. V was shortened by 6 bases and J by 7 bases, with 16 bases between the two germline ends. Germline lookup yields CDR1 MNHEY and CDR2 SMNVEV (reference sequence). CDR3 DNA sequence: TGTGCCAGCAGCTCGACAGGAGCTTGGGAGCAGTACTTC. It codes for CASSSTGAWEQYF.

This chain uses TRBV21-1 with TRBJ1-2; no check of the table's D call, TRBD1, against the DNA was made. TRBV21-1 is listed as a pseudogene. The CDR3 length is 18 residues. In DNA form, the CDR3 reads TGTGCCAGCAGCGAAAGGGTGGTTCCGGATGCTGGGGCCTATGGCTACACCTTC. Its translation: CASSERVVPDAGAYGYTF.

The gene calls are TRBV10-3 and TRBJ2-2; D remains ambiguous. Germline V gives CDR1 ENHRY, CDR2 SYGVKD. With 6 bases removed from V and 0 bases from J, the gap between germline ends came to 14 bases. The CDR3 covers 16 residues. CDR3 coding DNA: TGTGCCATCAGAAGAACAGTACCCGCGAACACCGGGGAGCTGTTTTTT. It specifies CAIRRTVPANTGELFF.

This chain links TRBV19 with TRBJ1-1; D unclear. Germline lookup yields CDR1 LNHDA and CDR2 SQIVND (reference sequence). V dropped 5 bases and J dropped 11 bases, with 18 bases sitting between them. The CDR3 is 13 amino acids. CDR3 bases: TGTGCCAGTAGTGTCTCTTCAACTCGAGGGGCTTTCTTT. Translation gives CASSVSSTRGAFF. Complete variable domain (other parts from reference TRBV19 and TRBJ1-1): DGGITQSPKYLFRKEGQNVTLSCEQNLNHDAMYWYRQDPGQGLRLIYYSQIVNDFQKGDIAEGYSVSREKKESFPLTVTSAQKNPTAFYLCASSVSSTRGAFFGQGTRLTVV.

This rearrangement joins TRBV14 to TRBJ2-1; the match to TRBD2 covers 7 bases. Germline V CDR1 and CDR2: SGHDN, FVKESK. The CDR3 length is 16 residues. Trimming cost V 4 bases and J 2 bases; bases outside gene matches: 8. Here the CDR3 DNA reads TGTGCCAGCAGCCGACTCCGGGGAGGGACCTACAATGAGCAGTTCTTC. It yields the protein CASSRLRGGTYNEQFF.

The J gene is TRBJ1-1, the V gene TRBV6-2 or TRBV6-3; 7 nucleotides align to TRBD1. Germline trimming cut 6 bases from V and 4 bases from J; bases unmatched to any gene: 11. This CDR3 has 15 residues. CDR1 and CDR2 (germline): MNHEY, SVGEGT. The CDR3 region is CASSRDRDWVTEAFF. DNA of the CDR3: TGTGCCAGCAGCCGAGACAGGGATTGGGTCACTGAAGCTTTCTTT.

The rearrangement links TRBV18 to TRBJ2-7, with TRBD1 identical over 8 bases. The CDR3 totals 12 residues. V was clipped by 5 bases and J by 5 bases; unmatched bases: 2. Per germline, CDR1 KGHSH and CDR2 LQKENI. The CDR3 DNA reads TGTGCCAGCTCAATGACAGGGGACGAGCAGTACTTC. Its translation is CASSMTGDEQYF. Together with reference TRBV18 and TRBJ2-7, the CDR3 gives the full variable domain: NAGVMQNPRHLVRRRGQEARLRCSPMKGHSHVYWYRQLPEEGLKFMVYLQKENIIDESGMPKERFSAEFPKEGPSILRIQQVVRGDSAAYFCASSMTGDEQYFGPGTRLTVT.

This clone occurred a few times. In DNA, the CDR3 is TGTGCCAGCAGCTTAAACCTAGCGGGAGTCAATGAGCAGTTCTTC. It codes for CASSLNLAGVNEQFF. The chain carries TRBV7-9 and TRBJ2-1, with 10 bases fitting TRBD2. Germline assignment: CDR1 SEHNR and CDR2 FQNEAQ (reference sequence). V shed 2 bases and J 6 bases; nucleotides not matched to a gene: 4. The CDR3 consists of 15 residues.

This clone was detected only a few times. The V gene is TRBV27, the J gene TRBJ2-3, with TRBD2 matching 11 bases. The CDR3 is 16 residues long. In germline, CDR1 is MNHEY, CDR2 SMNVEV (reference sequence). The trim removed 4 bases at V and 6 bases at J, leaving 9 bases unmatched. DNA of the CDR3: TGTGCCAGCAGTTCCCTACTAGCGGGAGTAGCCGATACGCAGTATTTT. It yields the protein CASSSLLAGVADTQYF.